These T cell receptor beta chains were read from a single sample in a study of relationships among human T cell subsets. TCRdb fed the multiplex PCR reads into MiXCR, producing one record per CDR3 protein. The profile covers some 14,000 distinct CDR3 sequences, with over 50% appearing a single time and 2% to 2.5% taken by the ten largest. Specimen: Tregs sorted from blood. These receptors all come from a man in his forties in good health. Both conserved end residues are part of each CDR3. D genes are given only for firm matches. Clone size appears in some rows only: once, few, many, or a class for an expanded clone.

CDR3aa: CASSHTGDDQPQHF; CDR3nt: TGTGCCAGCAGCCATACAGGGGACGATCAGCCCCAGCATTTT; d_gene: TRBD1; len: 14; j_gene: TRBJ1-5; abundance: -; v_gene: TRBV7-9
CDR3aa: CASHGGYGQYF; CDR3nt: TGTGCCAGCCACGGGGGCTACGGGCAGTACTTC; d_gene: -; len: 11; j_gene: TRBJ2-7; abundance: -; v_gene: TRBV28
CDR3aa: CASSKLREGLYNEQFF; CDR3nt: TGTGCCAGCAGTAAATTGCGGGAGGGGTTATACAATGAGCAGTTCTTC; d_gene: TRBD2; len: 16; j_gene: TRBJ2-1; abundance: -; v_gene: TRBV6-1
CDR3aa: CASSPTHYEQYF; CDR3nt: TGTGCCAGCAGCCCTACCCATTACGAGCAGTACTTC; d_gene: -; len: 12; j_gene: TRBJ2-7; abundance: -; v_gene: TRBV7-2
CDR3aa: CASSLRRSSYEQYF; CDR3nt: TGTGCCAGCAGCTTAAGGCGGAGCTCCTACGAGCAGTACTTC; d_gene: -; len: 14; j_gene: TRBJ2-7; abundance: few; v_gene: TRBV11-2
CDR3aa: CASSRPDRFHEQYF; CDR3nt: TGTGCCAGCAGTCGCCCGGACAGATTCCACGAGCAGTACTTC; d_gene: -; len: 14; j_gene: TRBJ2-7; abundance: -; v_gene: TRBV28
CDR3aa: CSVSPDGTGELFF; CDR3nt: TGCAGCGTCTCACCCGACGGCACCGGGGAGCTGTTTTTT; d_gene: -; len: 13; j_gene: TRBJ2-2; abundance: -; v_gene: TRBV29-1
CDR3aa: CASSSDWGNEQFF; CDR3nt: TGTGCCAGCAGCTCAGATTGGGGGAATGAGCAGTTCTTC; d_gene: -; len: 13; j_gene: TRBJ2-1; abundance: -; v_gene: TRBV11-2
CDR3aa: CASSEGQPNSPLHF; CDR3nt: TGTGCCAGCAGTGAAGGACAGCCCAATTCACCCCTCCACTTT; d_gene: -; len: 14; j_gene: TRBJ1-6; abundance: -; v_gene: TRBV6-1
CDR3aa: CASSRGLRVNEQFF; CDR3nt: TGTGCCAGCAGCCGGGGGCTCCGTGTCAATGAGCAGTTCTTC; d_gene: -; len: 14; j_gene: TRBJ2-1; abundance: -; v_gene: TRBV14
CDR3aa: CASSLSGENIQYF; CDR3nt: TGTGCCAGCAGTCTATCAGGGGAGAACATTCAGTACTTC; d_gene: -; len: 13; j_gene: TRBJ2-4; abundance: -; v_gene: TRBV28
CDR3aa: CASSVDRDTEAFF; CDR3nt: TGTGCCAGCTCAGTCGACAGGGACACTGAAGCTTTCTTT; d_gene: TRBD1; len: 13; j_gene: TRBJ1-1; abundance: -; v_gene: TRBV18
CDR3aa: CSVASGTQGVNEQFF; CDR3nt: TGCAGCGTCGCCTCCGGGACCCAGGGAGTGAATGAGCAGTTCTTC; d_gene: -; len: 15; j_gene: TRBJ2-1; abundance: -; v_gene: TRBV29-1
CDR3aa: CASSPPAQQETQYF; CDR3nt: TGTGCCAGCAGCCCCCCGGCGCAGCAAGAGACCCAGTACTTC; d_gene: -; len: 14; j_gene: TRBJ2-5; abundance: -; v_gene: TRBV11-2
CDR3aa: CASSPRTGTLTQYF; CDR3nt: TGTGCCAGCAGTCCGAGGACCGGGACGCTGACCCAGTACTTC; d_gene: -; len: 14; j_gene: TRBJ2-5; abundance: few; v_gene: TRBV28
CDR3aa: CASSQDWRGLQPQHF; CDR3nt: TGTGCCAGCAGCCAAGATTGGCGGGGTTTACAGCCCCAGCATTTT; d_gene: -; len: 15; j_gene: TRBJ1-5; abundance: -; v_gene: TRBV4-2
CDR3aa: CSARRGGGQNEQFF; CDR3nt: TGCAGTGCTAGACGAGGTGGGGGCCAGAATGAGCAGTTCTTC; d_gene: -; len: 14; j_gene: TRBJ2-1; abundance: -; v_gene: TRBV20-1
CDR3aa: CASSQDLARSTDTQYF; CDR3nt: TGTGCCAGCAGCCAAGATTTGGCGAGAAGCACAGATACGCAGTATTTT; d_gene: -; len: 16; j_gene: TRBJ2-3; abundance: -; v_gene: TRBV4-2
CDR3aa: CASSTRDFYEQYF; CDR3nt: TGTGCCAGCAGCACCCGGGACTTTTACGAGCAGTACTTC; d_gene: -; len: 13; j_gene: TRBJ2-7; abundance: -; v_gene: TRBV7-9
CDR3aa: CASSLRAGAIEQFF; CDR3nt: TGTGCCAGCAGTTTGAGGGCAGGGGCTATTGAGCAGTTCTTC; d_gene: -; len: 14; j_gene: TRBJ2-1; abundance: -; v_gene: TRBV12-3/TRBV12-4
CDR3aa: CASSLFTPADTQYF; CDR3nt: TGTGCCAGCAGTTTATTTACCCCAGCAGATACGCAGTATTTT; d_gene: -; len: 14; j_gene: TRBJ2-3; abundance: -; v_gene: TRBV27
CDR3aa: CASSLDRGLSYEQYF; CDR3nt: TGTGCCAGCAGCTTGGACAGGGGCCTCTCCTACGAGCAGTACTTC; d_gene: TRBD1; len: 15; j_gene: TRBJ2-7; abundance: few; v_gene: TRBV5-4
CDR3aa: CASGGQGSYEQYF; CDR3nt: TGTGCCAGCGGGGGACAGGGGTCCTACGAGCAGTACTTC; d_gene: TRBD1; len: 13; j_gene: TRBJ2-7; abundance: -; v_gene: TRBV2
CDR3aa: CASSLAEGAGSYNEQFF; CDR3nt: TGTGCCAGCAGCTTAGCCGAGGGGGCTGGGTCCTACAATGAGCAGTTCTTC; d_gene: TRBD1; len: 17; j_gene: TRBJ2-1; abundance: -; v_gene: TRBV11-3
CDR3aa: CAILAHTEAFF; CDR3nt: TGTGCAATCCTAGCCCACACTGAAGCTTTCTTT; d_gene: -; len: 11; j_gene: TRBJ1-1; abundance: -; v_gene: TRBV28
CDR3aa: CASSSENTIYF; CDR3nt: TGCGCCAGCAGCTCAGAGAACACCATATATTTT; d_gene: -; len: 11; j_gene: TRBJ1-3; abundance: few; v_gene: TRBV5-1
CDR3aa: CASSTGYGYTF; CDR3nt: TGTGCCAGCAGCACAGGGTATGGCTACACCTTC; d_gene: -; len: 11; j_gene: TRBJ1-2; abundance: -; v_gene: TRBV25-1
CDR3aa: CATADDRVNEQFF; CDR3nt: TGTGCCACCGCTGACGACAGGGTCAATGAGCAGTTCTTC; d_gene: TRBD1; len: 13; j_gene: TRBJ2-1; abundance: -; v_gene: TRBV24-1
CDR3aa: CSAGGRTSRIDTQYF; CDR3nt: TGCAGTGCCGGGGGTCGGACTAGCCGCATAGATACGCAGTATTTT; d_gene: TRBD2; len: 15; j_gene: TRBJ2-3; abundance: -; v_gene: TRBV20-1
CDR3aa: CASSLGQAKNIQYF; CDR3nt: TGCGCCAGCAGCTTGGGCCAAGCCAAAAACATTCAGTACTTC; d_gene: -; len: 14; j_gene: TRBJ2-4; abundance: -; v_gene: TRBV5-1
CDR3aa: CAAKQGGRDEGTEAFF; CDR3nt: TGTGCCGCAAAACAGGGGGGCCGTGATGAGGGCACTGAAGCTTTCTTT; d_gene: TRBD1; len: 16; j_gene: TRBJ1-1; abundance: few; v_gene: TRBV10-3
CDR3aa: CASSLEDDYEQYF; CDR3nt: TGTGCCAGCAGCTTAGAAGATGATTACGAGCAGTACTTC; d_gene: -; len: 13; j_gene: TRBJ2-7; abundance: -; v_gene: TRBV11-2